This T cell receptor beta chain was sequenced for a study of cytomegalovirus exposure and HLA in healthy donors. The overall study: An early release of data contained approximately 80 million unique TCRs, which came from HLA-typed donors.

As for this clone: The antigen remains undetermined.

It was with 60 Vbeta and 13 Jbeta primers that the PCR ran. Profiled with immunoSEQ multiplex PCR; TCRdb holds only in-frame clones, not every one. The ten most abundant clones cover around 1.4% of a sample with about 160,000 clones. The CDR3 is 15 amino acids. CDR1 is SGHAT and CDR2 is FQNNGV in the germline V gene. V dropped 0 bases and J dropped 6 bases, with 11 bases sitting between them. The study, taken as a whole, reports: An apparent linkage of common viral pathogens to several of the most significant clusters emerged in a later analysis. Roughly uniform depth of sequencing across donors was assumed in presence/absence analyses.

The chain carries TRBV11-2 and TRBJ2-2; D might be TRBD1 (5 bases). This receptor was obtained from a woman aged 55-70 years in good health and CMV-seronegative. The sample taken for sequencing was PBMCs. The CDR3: CASSLEQVWAGELFF. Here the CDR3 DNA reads TGTGCCAGCAGCTTAGAACAGGTTTGGGCCGGGGAGCTGTTTTTT.